This T cell receptor beta chain was found in a study of blood T cell repertoires in COVID-19. Study information: Some COVID-19 samples were acute and others convalescent; all came from the United States, Italy and Spain. PBMCs, B-cell-depleted T cells, or T cells were the source of the cDNA or gDNA that made up the material.

In the original analysis: Nucleated cell counts were estimated from reference gene primer amplification. Libraries were prepared by immunoSEQ multiplex PCR; TCRdb keeps only in-frame clonotypes and omits some of them. The D gene and trimming were derived from the DNA, and the V and J assignments and clone size from that table. This sample has 250,000 or so clones, with around nine tenths found just once. The CDR3 covers 13 residues. The germline CDR1 and CDR2 sequences are GTSNPN and SVGIG (reference sequence). After removal of 2 bases from V and 1 base from J, the junction contained 0 bases not matched to a gene.

The TCR originated in a man aged 40-55 years with active or convalescent COVID-19. The specimen was peripheral blood. This rearrangement joins TRBV30 to TRBJ2-3; 7 positions match TRBD2. The CDR3 region is CAWSLAGTDTQYF. The CDR3 DNA sequence: TGTGCCTGGAGTCTAGCGGGCACAGATACGCAGTATTTT.